The clone carrying this T cell receptor beta chain showed up just a few times. TCRdb analysed the RACE reads with MiXCR anew, one entry per CDR3 protein. The sample lists approximately 80,000 distinct CDR3 sequences; less than 15% were seen once. V lost 5 bases, J lost 1 base, and 1 base stayed unmatched. Germline V gene data show CDR1 as GTSNPN and CDR2 as SVGIG (reference sequence). The CDR3 sequence is 13 residues long. Time point here: pre-sensitization, week 0. The treatment here: therapeutic diphenylcyclopropenone sensitization with weekly scalp DPC. This sample is part of a study of human T cells and chemical hapten exposure.

The origin of this receptor is a woman aged 45 to 65 with alopecia areata. Some clones in this sample may be carry-over from other donors' samples. The material sequenced was whole blood, taken in connection with sensitization to the hapten diphenylcyclopropenone (DPC). The chain uses TRBV30 and TRBJ1-5, with TRBD1 matching 8 bases. The CDR3 bases are TGTGCCTGGGACAGGGGCAGCAATCAGCCCCAGCATTTT. Encoded protein: CAWDRGSNQPQHF.